What follows describes a single T cell receptor beta chain. A single count supports this clone. Its antigen specificity is not known. No clone much larger than this one lies a single base away; base qualities are absent. The library was made by the immunoSEQ multiplex PCR assay. T cell repertoires were profiled with deep sequencing of rearranged TCR beta loci together with multiparametric flow cytometry. As stored in TCRdb, this immuneACCESS dataset retains in-frame rearrangements with V and J assigned. A fraction of the clones does not appear; measured against another copy, unresolved V genes explain less than half of the discrepancy, and the remainder lacks a known reason. The sample contains around 15,000 clones, more than 85% of them found a single time. Together, the top ten hold approximately 61% of the sample. This sample stems from a study of lymphopenia after photon versus proton radiotherapy (dated by TCRdb to about 2019). In the study overall: Photon and proton radiation therapy were compared by the study for their immunological effects in patients with gastrointestinal tumors who developed high-grade lymphopenia. The goal of the study was to describe how the two radiation modalities differ in their effects on the immune system. A cohort of 20 patients with gastrointestinal tumors who received either photon or proton therapy and subsequently developed lymphopenia was included. What the research found in general, with its limitations: During treatment, patients who received proton therapy stayed relatively stable, whereas patients who received photon therapy lost naive T cells and TCR diversity and gained effector/memory populations. The authors looked at the survival association only in patients who died, and they framed better survival with proton therapy as a possibility rather than a demonstrated result. After the lymphocyte count nadir, repertoires from photon-treated patients showed oligoclonal expansion, particularly of CD8+ Temra cells, and this expansion drove the decline in diversity. Across the cohort, an inverse correlation was found between a larger post-nadir drop in TCR diversity and overall survival time among patients who died.

Trimming at the junction amounts to 6 bases on V and 1 base on J, and the germline ends lie 20 bases apart. Reading the germline V gene (reference sequence) gives CDR1 MNHEY and CDR2 SMNVEV. The cysteine opens and the phenylalanine closes a CDR3 of 17 amino acids. Solely the CDR3 DNA is kept, with 51 bases framed from the first base. The clonotype was recovered from a woman in her sixties or seventies with cholangiocarcinoma. Some clones in this sample may be carry-over from other donors' samples. The rearrangement combines TRBV27 with TRBJ2-3, with a weak D call of TRBD2 (6 bases match). Sequencing was performed on peripheral blood, taken from a patient treated with proton-based radiotherapy. The nucleotides read TGTGCCAGCAGCCGACTCGGGTTTAGCGGAGGCACAGATACGCAGTATTTT. The resulting protein is CASSRLGFSGGTDTQYF.